This is a list of T cell receptor beta chains from one sample in a study of OX40 agonist ivuxolimab in advanced cancers. This table comes from immunoSEQ multiplex PCR, and its TCRdb copy is limited to in-frame clones, with some not included. This sample yields about 81,000 clones, of which 85% to 90% are seen a single time; 0.47% belongs to the top ten. Material: CD4+ or CD8+ T cells sorted from blood, obtained in a trial of the OX40 agonist ivuxolimab. The origin of the receptors is an adult with an advanced solid tumor such as melanoma, head and neck, liver or kidney cancer. Both conserved end residues are part of each CDR3. Fields, in order: D gene, J gene, clone size, V gene, CDR3 protein, CDR3 DNA. A D gene is named only where the DNA matches it firmly. Clone sizes are given selectively: once, few, many, or a class where the clone is expanded.

D: NA; J: TRBJ1-5; size: NA; V: TRBV29-1; CDR3: CSVGAANQPQHF; DNA: TGCAGCGTTGGGGCTGCGAATCAGCCCCAGCATTTT
D: NA; J: TRBJ2-3; size: NA; V: TRBV29-1; CDR3: CSGLGGTPEDTQYF; DNA: TGCAGCGGCCTGGGGGGCACCCCGGAAGATACGCAGTATTTT
D: NA; J: TRBJ1-3; size: few; V: TRBV29-1; CDR3: CSVVGGGSSSGNTIYF; DNA: TGCAGCGTTGTGGGTGGGGGCAGCTCGAGTGGAAACACCATATATTTT
D: NA; J: TRBJ1-4; size: NA; V: TRBV5-1; CDR3: CASRLDQGPNEKLFF; DNA: TGCGCCAGCAGGCTAGATCAGGGACCTAATGAAAAACTGTTTTTT
D: TRBD2; J: TRBJ2-1; size: NA; V: TRBV7-2; CDR3: CASSPQRGGGEQFF; DNA: TGTGCCAGCAGCCCTCAGCGGGGGGGCGGCGAGCAGTTCTTC
D: TRBD1; J: TRBJ1-1; size: NA; V: TRBV10-3; CDR3: CAISESRGGSNTEAFF; DNA: TGTGCCATCAGTGAGTCAAGAGGGGGCTCGAACACTGAAGCTTTCTTT
D: NA; J: TRBJ2-7; size: NA; V: TRBV14; CDR3: CASSPLFGRGTSYEQYF; DNA: TGTGCCAGCAGCCCCCTGTTCGGTCGGGGGACCTCTTACGAGCAGTACTTC
D: NA; J: TRBJ1-2; size: once; V: TRBV6-5; CDR3: CASSYGYGYTF; DNA: TGTGCCAGCAGTTACGGCTATGGCTACACCTTC
D: NA; J: TRBJ2-1; size: NA; V: TRBV2; CDR3: CASSELVGGDEQFF; DNA: TGTGCCAGCAGTGAACTAGTGGGGGGCGATGAGCAGTTCTTC
D: NA; J: TRBJ2-3; size: NA; V: TRBV6-6; CDR3: CASSYGFHTDTQYF; DNA: TGTGCCAGCAGTTACGGCTTTCACACAGATACGCAGTATTTT
D: TRBD1; J: TRBJ2-2; size: NA; V: TRBV5-1; CDR3: CASNRGEGTGELFF; DNA: TGCGCCAGCAACAGGGGCGAAGGCACCGGGGAGCTGTTTTTT
D: NA; J: TRBJ2-1; size: NA; V: TRBV5-1; CDR3: CASSLGDSRTDNEQFF; DNA: TGCGCCAGCAGCTTGGGGGATTCCCGGACAGACAATGAGCAGTTCTTC
D: NA; J: TRBJ1-1; size: NA; V: TRBV6-6; CDR3: CASREYAGTANTEAFF; DNA: TGTGCCAGCAGAGAATATGCCGGGACGGCGAACACTGAAGCTTTCTTT
D: NA; J: TRBJ2-3; size: NA; V: TRBV19; CDR3: CASKARGGLTDTQYF; DNA: TGTGCCAGTAAAGCAAGGGGGGGGCTGACAGATACGCAGTATTTT
D: NA; J: TRBJ2-7; size: NA; V: TRBV18; CDR3: CASSQDGEQYF; DNA: TGTGCCAGCTCACAAGATGGGGAGCAGTACTTC
D: NA; J: TRBJ2-7; size: few; V: TRBV5-1; CDR3: CASSTPGLDEQYF; DNA: TGCGCCAGCAGCACACCGGGACTTGACGAGCAGTACTTC
D: NA; J: TRBJ1-2; size: NA; V: TRBV2; CDR3: CASSEGQGYGYTF; DNA: TGTGCCAGCAGTGAAGGGCAGGGGTATGGCTACACCTTC
D: NA; J: TRBJ1-5; size: NA; V: TRBV7-2; CDR3: CASSFRDIDQPQHF; DNA: TGTGCCAGCAGCTTCCGGGACATTGATCAGCCCCAGCATTTT
D: TRBD1; J: TRBJ1-2; size: NA; V: TRBV10-3; CDR3: CAISLTGGDGYTF; DNA: TGTGCCATCAGCCTCACAGGGGGGGACGGCTACACCTTC
D: NA; J: TRBJ1-2; size: NA; V: TRBV6-5; CDR3: CASSPGVRYGYTF; DNA: TGTGCCAGCAGTCCAGGGGTACGGTATGGCTACACCTTC
D: NA; J: TRBJ2-7; size: few; V: TRBV18; CDR3: CASSSRDAYEQYF; DNA: TGTGCCAGCTCATCCCGGGATGCCTACGAGCAGTACTTC
D: NA; J: TRBJ1-2; size: NA; V: TRBV5-6; CDR3: CASHRGGYGYTF; DNA: TGTGCCAGCCATAGGGGCGGCTATGGCTACACCTTC
D: NA; J: TRBJ2-1; size: NA; V: TRBV6-1; CDR3: CATTNLYNEQFF; DNA: TGTGCCACTACAAACCTCTACAATGAGCAGTTCTTC
D: NA; J: TRBJ1-3; size: NA; V: TRBV5-6; CDR3: CASSRRPGLDTIYF; DNA: TGTGCCAGCAGCCGCCGCCCCGGTCTAGACACCATATATTTT
D: NA; J: TRBJ2-7; size: NA; V: TRBV5-4; CDR3: CASSRGGQGNYEQYF; DNA: TGTGCCAGCAGCCGGGGGGGACAGGGTAACTACGAGCAGTACTTC
D: NA; J: TRBJ1-2; size: NA; V: TRBV5-5; CDR3: CASSLPTYRIFF; DNA: TGTGCCAGCAGCTTGCCTACGTATCGGATCTTCTTC
D: NA; J: TRBJ2-7; size: few; V: TRBV10-3; CDR3: CAISDAVPGEQYF; DNA: TGTGCCATCAGTGATGCAGTACCAGGGGAGCAGTACTTC
D: TRBD1; J: TRBJ1-5; size: NA; V: TRBV10-3; CDR3: CAISESPGQGVAYQPQHF; DNA: TGTGCCATCAGTGAGTCGCCGGGACAGGGAGTTGCTTATCAGCCCCAGCATTTT
D: TRBD2; J: TRBJ2-5; size: NA; V: TRBV5-4; CDR3: CASSLGLAGLETQYF; DNA: TGTGCCAGCAGCTTGGGACTAGCGGGGTTAGAGACCCAGTACTTC
D: TRBD1; J: TRBJ1-5; size: NA; V: TRBV5-6; CDR3: CASSVGDRGRNQPQHF; DNA: TGTGCCAGCAGCGTAGGAGACAGGGGGAGGAATCAGCCCCAGCATTTT
D: TRBD1; J: TRBJ2-1; size: NA; V: TRBV7-3; CDR3: CASSFTPWDRENEQFF; DNA: TGTGCCAGCAGCTTCACACCTTGGGACAGGGAAAATGAGCAGTTCTTC
D: NA; J: TRBJ2-2; size: medium-sized; V: TRBV29-1; CDR3: CSVDLSGATGELFF; DNA: TGCAGCGTTGATCTCTCAGGGGCGACCGGGGAGCTGTTTTTT
D: NA; J: TRBJ2-7; size: few; V: TRBV5-1; CDR3: CASSLWDVSSYEQYF; DNA: TGCGCCAGCAGCTTGTGGGATGTAAGCTCCTACGAGCAGTACTTC
D: NA; J: TRBJ1-6; size: NA; V: TRBV19; CDR3: CASSPTADSPLHF; DNA: TGTGCCAGTAGTCCGACAGCTGATTCACCCCTCCACTTT
D: NA; J: TRBJ1-3; size: once; V: TRBV4-2; CDR3: CASSQSTGDSGNTIYF; DNA: TGTGCCAGCAGCCAGTCAACAGGAGACTCTGGAAACACCATATATTTT
D: NA; J: TRBJ2-2; size: NA; V: TRBV6-5; CDR3: CASTERAVPGELFF; DNA: TGTGCCAGCACTGAAAGGGCAGTCCCCGGGGAGCTGTTTTTT
D: NA; J: TRBJ2-2; size: NA; V: TRBV2; CDR3: CASRYTGELFF; DNA: TGTGCCAGCCGGTACACCGGGGAGCTGTTTTTT
D: TRBD1; J: TRBJ2-3; size: NA; V: TRBV19; CDR3: CASRGTGTGTDTQYF; DNA: TGTGCCAGTAGGGGGACCGGGACAGGTACAGATACGCAGTATTTT
D: NA; J: TRBJ1-6; size: NA; V: TRBV28; CDR3: CASSLRAANSPLHF; DNA: TGTGCCAGCAGTTTAAGGGCCGCTAATTCACCCCTCCACTTT
D: TRBD1; J: TRBJ1-1; size: NA; V: TRBV4-2; CDR3: CASSYDRGHMRNTEAFF; DNA: TGTGCCAGCAGCTACGACAGGGGGCATATGAGGAACACTGAAGCTTTCTTT
D: NA; J: TRBJ2-3; size: NA; V: TRBV6-1; CDR3: CASSDPGTTTDTQYF; DNA: TGTGCCAGCAGTGACCCCGGGACAACCACAGATACGCAGTATTTT
D: NA; J: TRBJ1-2; size: NA; V: TRBV6-5; CDR3: CASSINRDSRYGYTF; DNA: TGTGCCAGCAGTATCAACAGGGATTCTCGCTATGGCTACACCTTC
D: NA; J: TRBJ1-1; size: NA; V: TRBV2; CDR3: CASSETENLIDTEAFF; DNA: TGTGCCAGCAGTGAAACAGAAAACCTTATTGACACTGAAGCTTTCTTT
D: NA; J: TRBJ2-3; size: NA; V: TRBV9; CDR3: CASSQGGGGAHF; DNA: TGTGCCAGCAGCCAAGGAGGTGGGGGGGCACATTTT
D: NA; J: TRBJ1-4; size: NA; V: TRBV15; CDR3: CATSTPMEGTNEKLFF; DNA: TGTGCCACCAGCACCCCCATGGAGGGCACTAATGAAAAACTGTTTTTT
D: TRBD1; J: TRBJ2-1; size: once; V: TRBV18; CDR3: CASFRDRQYNEQFF; DNA: TGTGCCAGCTTCCGGGACAGACAGTACAATGAGCAGTTCTTC
D: TRBD1; J: TRBJ1-4; size: few; V: TRBV4-3; CDR3: CASSPGGGGEKLFF; DNA: TGCGCCAGCAGCCCAGGGGGGGGAGGGGAAAAACTGTTTTTT
D: NA; J: TRBJ1-2; size: NA; V: TRBV9; CDR3: CASSPAGPARYGYTF; DNA: TGTGCCAGCAGCCCCGCGGGACCCGCGAGGTATGGCTACACCTTC
D: NA; J: TRBJ1-5; size: NA; V: TRBV6-1; CDR3: CASSELDTQVHQPQHF; DNA: TGTGCCAGCAGTGAGTTGGACACGCAAGTCCATCAGCCCCAGCATTTT
D: NA; J: TRBJ1-1; size: NA; V: TRBV9; CDR3: CASTLAPVLNTEAFF; DNA: TGTGCCAGCACCCTCGCGCCAGTACTGAACACTGAAGCTTTCTTT
D: TRBD1; J: TRBJ1-5; size: NA; V: TRBV7-9; CDR3: CASSSLTGGDQPQHF; DNA: TGTGCCAGCAGCTCACTTACAGGGGGGGATCAGCCCCAGCATTTT
D: NA; J: TRBJ1-5; size: NA; V: TRBV5-5; CDR3: CASSPGPDQPQHF; DNA: TGTGCCAGCAGCCCTGGCCCTGATCAGCCCCAGCATTTT
D: NA; J: TRBJ1-1; size: once; V: TRBV30; CDR3: CAWVGNTEAFF; DNA: TGTGCCTGGGTCGGGAACACTGAAGCTTTCTTT
D: NA; J: TRBJ2-4; size: NA; V: TRBV7-2; CDR3: CASSPPGHRTDLAKNIQYF; DNA: TGTGCCAGCAGCCCCCCGGGACACAGAACCGATTTAGCCAAAAACATTCAGTACTTC
D: NA; J: TRBJ1-2; size: NA; V: TRBV7-8; CDR3: CASSDRGFYGYTF; DNA: TGTGCCAGCAGCGACCGGGGGTTCTATGGCTACACCTTC